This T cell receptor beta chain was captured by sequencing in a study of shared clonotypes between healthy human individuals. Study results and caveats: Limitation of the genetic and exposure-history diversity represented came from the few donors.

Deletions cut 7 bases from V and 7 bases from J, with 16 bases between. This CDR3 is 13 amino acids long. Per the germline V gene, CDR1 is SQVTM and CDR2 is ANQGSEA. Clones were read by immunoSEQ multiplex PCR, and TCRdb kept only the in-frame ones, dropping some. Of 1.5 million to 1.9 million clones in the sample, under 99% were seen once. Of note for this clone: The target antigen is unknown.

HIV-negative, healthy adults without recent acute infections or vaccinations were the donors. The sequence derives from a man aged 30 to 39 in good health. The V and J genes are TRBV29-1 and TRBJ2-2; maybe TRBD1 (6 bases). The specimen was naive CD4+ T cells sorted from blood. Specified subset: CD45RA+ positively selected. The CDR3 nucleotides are TGCAGCGCAGGGGTGGGGCCGAGCGGGGAGCTGTTTTTT. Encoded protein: CSAGVGPSGELFF.